Below, 17 T cell receptor beta chains from the same sample are listed, as sequenced in a study of cytomegalovirus exposure and HLA in healthy donors. 60 Vbeta and 13 Jbeta primers were used in PCR. Assay: immunoSEQ multiplex PCR; the TCRdb copy retains only in-frame clones and omits some. The sample table sets out under 90,000 clones. The source material was PBMCs. The source is a man aged 50 to 60 in good health and CMV-seropositive.

J is TRBJ1-1 and V is TRBV4-2, with 7 bases lining up with TRBD1. With V trimmed by 4 bases and J by 2 bases, 10 bases remained unmatched. Germline values: CDR1 LGHNA, CDR2 YNFKEQ. The CDR3 consists of 16 residues. The DNA for the CDR3 is TGTGCCAGCAGCCTTAAGCCAAACAGGGGAAACACTGAAGCTTTCTTT. Translation gives CASSLKPNRGNTEAFF.

CDR3 DNA sequence: TGTGCCTGGTCGCTTACAGGGGACAATCAGCCCCAGCATTTT. It encodes CAWSLTGDNQPQHF. V gene TRBV30 combines with J gene TRBJ1-5; TRBD1 matches 7 bases. CDR1 and CDR2 from the germline V gene are GTSNPN and SVGIG (reference sequence). Losses at the gene ends were 5 bases for V and 3 bases for J; bases not matched to a gene: 7. CDR3 length: 14 amino acids.

This chain connects TRBV5-1 to TRBJ2-5, with 8 bases fitting TRBD2. Looked up from germline, CDR1 is SGHRS and CDR2 is YFSETQ. Unmatched junction bases numbered 7, after V lost 1 base and J lost 5 bases. This CDR3 contains 15 residues. This chain's CDR3 is CASSLTAGAGETQYF. The CDR3 coding sequence is TGCGCCAGCAGCTTGACAGCGGGAGCGGGTGAGACCCAGTACTTC.

This chain joins TRBV9 and TRBJ2-1; 11 bases agree with TRBD2. This CDR3 is 15 amino acids long. V dropped 3 bases and J dropped 7; count of bases not matched to a gene: 6. The V gene's germline CDR1 is SGDLS and CDR2 YYNGEE. This CDR3 reads CASSASGGWRNEQFF. The CDR3, as DNA: TGTGCCAGCAGCGCTAGCGGGGGGTGGAGGAATGAGCAGTTCTTC.

This chain joins TRBV23-1 and TRBJ1-4; D remains ambiguous. TRBV23-1 is assigned to the ORF class and has an uncertain function. The CDR3 is 15 amino acids. The V and J ends lost 6 bases and 0 bases respectively, with 11 bases between them. CDR3 loop: CASSPPGATNEKLFF. The CDR3 region has the DNA TGCGCCAGCAGCCCTCCGGGAGCAACTAATGAAAAACTGTTTTTT.

The chain uses TRBV30 and TRBJ2-1; 15 positions match TRBD2. The CDR3 length is 14 residues. Germline CDR1 GTSNPN, CDR2 SVGIG (reference sequence). J was trimmed by 10 bases and V by 4 bases; bases with no gene match: 5. Written as DNA, the CDR3 is TGTGCCTGGAAAATGGGACTAGCGGGGGGCGAGCAGTTCTTC. Protein product: CAWKMGLAGGEQFF.

This chain connects TRBV7-8 to TRBJ1-2, with D maybe TRBD1 (5 bases). The CDR3 sequence is 14 residues long. CDR1 is SGHVS and CDR2 is FQNEAQ in the germline V gene. Trimming cost V 6 bases and J 0 bases, with 11 bases left between them. The CDR3 nucleotides are TGTGCCAGCAGTAGGACAAAGTCTAACTATGGCTACACCTTC. Protein sequence: CASSRTKSNYGYTF.

This chain links TRBV5-1 with TRBJ2-3; tentatively, D is TRBD1 (7 bases). Germline CDR1 and CDR2: SGHRS and YFSETQ. This CDR3 has 16 residues. V was pared by 6 bases and J by 0 bases, with 17 bases between. The DNA for the CDR3 is TGCGCCAGCACCCGTGGCGGGACAGCTAGCACAGATACGCAGTATTTT. Translated, it gives CASTRGGTASTDTQYF.

The chain carries TRBV5-6 and TRBJ1-4; 10 nucleotides agree with TRBD1. The germline V gene has CDR1 SGHDT and CDR2 YYEEEE. V dropped 5 bases and J dropped 6; count of bases not matched to a gene: 4. The CDR3 runs to 14 residues. The CDR3 DNA follows: TGTGCCAGCAGGCGGACAGGGGGGGATGAAAAACTGTTTTTT. This sequence encodes CASRRTGGDEKLFF.

Details on this clone: The identical CDR3 is also encoded by other nucleotide sequences in the sample. This rearrangement joins TRBV6-1 to TRBJ2-7; 10 nucleotides agree with TRBD2. The germline gives CDR1 MNHNS, CDR2 SASEGT. This CDR3 region has 15 residues. The junction had 6 bases not matched to a gene; V was cut back by 5 bases and J by 2 bases. The DNA of the CDR3 is TGTGCCAGCAGTCCGGATGGACTAGCGGCCTACGAGCAGTACTTC. As protein: CASSPDGLAAYEQYF.

The chain couples TRBV6-5 to TRBJ2-3; D ambiguous. CDR3 size: 13 residues. Trimming stripped 2 bases from V and 5 bases from J, with 8 bases between. CDR1 is MNHEY, CDR2 SVGAGI, per germline. The CDR3 DNA reads as TGTGCCAGCAGTTACAGGAGTAGAGATACGCAGTATTTT. It is translated as CASSYRSRDTQYF.

The chain has TRBV7-8 and TRBJ2-3, with 9 bases matching TRBD2. This CDR3 has 18 residues. CDR1 and CDR2 from the germline V gene are SGHVS and FQNEAQ. V was clipped by 2 bases and J by 1 base; unmatched bases: 10. The CDR3 sequence is CASSLLGLALQRTDTQYF. The DNA for the CDR3 is TGTGCCAGCAGCTTACTCGGACTAGCGCTCCAGCGCACAGATACGCAGTATTTT. Combining the CDR3 with reference TRBV7-8 and TRBJ2-3 gives the whole variable domain GAGVSQSPRYKVAKRGQDVALRCDPISGHVSLFWYQQALGQGPEFLTYFQNEAQLDKSGLPSDRFFAERPEGSVSTLKIQRTQQEDSAVYLCASSLLGLALQRTDTQYFGPGTRLTVL.

CDR3 DNA sequence: TGTGCCAGCAGTGTAGGAGGGTCGGAGGAGACCCAGTACTTC. Translating it yields CASSVGGSEETQYF. The V and J genes are TRBV6-1 and TRBJ2-5, with a weak D call TRBD2 (6 bases). Trimming pared 4 bases from V and 5 bases from J, leaving 14 bases between. This CDR3 comprises 14 residues. Germline V gene data show CDR1 as MNHNS and CDR2 as SASEGT.

V gene TRBV11-3 combines with J gene TRBJ2-1; 7 nucleotides agree with TRBD2. J lost 0 bases, V lost 1 base, and 0 bases had no gene match. CDR1 is SGHNT, CDR2 YENEEA, per germline. The CDR3 runs 15 residues. The CDR3 bases are TGTGCCAGCAGCTTAGCTAGCGGCTCCTACAATGAGCAGTTCTTC. Amino acid sequence: CASSLASGSYNEQFF.

The rearrangement links TRBV6-5 to TRBJ2-1, with TRBD2 matching 11 bases. Germline CDR1 is MNHEY and CDR2 is SVGAGI. The ends lost 6 bases at V and 4 bases at J; junction bases unmatched: 5. The CDR3 covers 15 residues. In nucleotides, the CDR3 is TGTGCCAGCAGGTCCGGGACTAGCGGTTACAATGAGCAGTTCTTC. Residues: CASRSGTSGYNEQFF.

The CDR3 here is CASSARYRSETQYF. CDR3 DNA sequence: TGTGCCAGCAGCGCCCGCTACCGATCAGAGACCCAGTACTTC. The chain links TRBV11-3 to TRBJ2-5; D remains ambiguous. Trimming shortened V by 5 bases and J by 4 bases, and 14 bases separated the two germline ends. This CDR3 region has 14 residues. Germline values: CDR1 SGHNT, CDR2 YENEEA.

As for this clone: This sample includes further DNA sequences coding for the same CDR3. The chain has TRBV19 and TRBJ2-3; 7 nucleotides line up with TRBD2. Germline CDR1 LNHDA, CDR2 SQIVND (reference sequence). This CDR3 spans 18 amino acids. CDR3 DNA sequence: TGTGTACCCAGCAAGTTGGAGGGTCTAGCGGTTAGCACAGATACGCAGTATTTT. Encoded protein: CVPSKLEGLAVSTDTQYF.